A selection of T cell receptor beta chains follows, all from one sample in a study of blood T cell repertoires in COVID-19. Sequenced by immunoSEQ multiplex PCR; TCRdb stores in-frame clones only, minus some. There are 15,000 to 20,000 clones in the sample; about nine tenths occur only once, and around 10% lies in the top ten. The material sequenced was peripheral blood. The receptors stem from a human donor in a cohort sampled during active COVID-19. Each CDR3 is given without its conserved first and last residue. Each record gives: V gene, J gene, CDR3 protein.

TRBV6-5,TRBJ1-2,ASSYLWGGRDYGYT
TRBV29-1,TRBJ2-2,SVKDRANTGELF
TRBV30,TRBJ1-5,AWSPTGGNQPQH
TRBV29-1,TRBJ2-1,SVERQGASGADEQF
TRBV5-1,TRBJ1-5,ASSKGGNQPQH
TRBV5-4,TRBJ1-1,ASSPPRGMNTEAF
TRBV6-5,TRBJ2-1,ASRNSGGRYNEQF
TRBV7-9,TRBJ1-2,ASSFNTGSNYGYT
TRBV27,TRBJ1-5,ASSLRGYPGVDNQPQH
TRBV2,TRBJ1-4,ASRTLQTGHGEKLF
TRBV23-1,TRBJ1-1,ASSQKPGQCVVSLTEAF
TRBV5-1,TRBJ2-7,ASSLSSEVEQY
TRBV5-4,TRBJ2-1,ASSLEKFELNEQF
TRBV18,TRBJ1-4,ASSPFTGATNEKLF
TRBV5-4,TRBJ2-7,ASAPTQGTSSYEQY
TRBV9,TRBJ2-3,ASSQSRLAGGTDTQY
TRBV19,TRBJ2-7,ASRYMGQKTYEQY
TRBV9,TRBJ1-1,ASSVGTVYDEAF
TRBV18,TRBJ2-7,ASSLRVSYEQY
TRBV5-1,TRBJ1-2,ASSFQVTGNYGYT
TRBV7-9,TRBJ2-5,ASQTELQETQY
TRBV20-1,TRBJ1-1,STSSDTEAF
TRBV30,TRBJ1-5,AWSVPQMNQPQH
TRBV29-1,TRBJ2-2,SVEVGQGAGELF